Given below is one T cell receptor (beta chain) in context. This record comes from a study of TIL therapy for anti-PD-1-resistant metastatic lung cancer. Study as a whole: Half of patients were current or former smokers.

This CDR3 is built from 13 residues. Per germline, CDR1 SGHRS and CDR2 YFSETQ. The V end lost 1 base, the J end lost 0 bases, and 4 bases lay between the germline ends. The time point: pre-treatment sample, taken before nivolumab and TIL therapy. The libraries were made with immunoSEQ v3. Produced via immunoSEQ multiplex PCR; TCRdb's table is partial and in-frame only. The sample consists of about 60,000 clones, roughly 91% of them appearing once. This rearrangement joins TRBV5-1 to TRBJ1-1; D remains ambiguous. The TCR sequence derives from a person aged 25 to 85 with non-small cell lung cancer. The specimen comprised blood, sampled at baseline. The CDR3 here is CASSLRLNTEAFF. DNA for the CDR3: TGCGCCAGCAGCTTGCGCTTGAACACTGAAGCTTTCTTT.